The source of this T cell receptor (beta chain) is a study of cytomegalovirus exposure and HLA in healthy donors. CDR1 SEHNR and CDR2 FQNEAQ come from the germline V gene (reference sequence). This CDR3 has 17 residues. The V end lost 5 bases, the J end lost 0 bases, and 14 bases lay between the germline ends. Primers for the PCR totalled 60 Vbeta and 13 Jbeta. Assay: immunoSEQ multiplex PCR; the TCRdb copy retains only in-frame clones and omits some. The profile shows 150,000 to 200,000 clones, over 60% of them singletons. The rearrangement uses TRBV7-9 and TRBJ2-6, with TRBD1 as a possible D gene (5 bases). The sequenced sample was PBMCs. This receptor was identified in a woman aged 40 to 50 in good health and CMV-seronegative. In DNA form, the CDR3 reads TGTGCCAGCAGCCTCCTGGGGCCTCTCTCTGGGGCCAACGTCCTGACTTTC. This codes for CASSLLGPLSGANVLTF.